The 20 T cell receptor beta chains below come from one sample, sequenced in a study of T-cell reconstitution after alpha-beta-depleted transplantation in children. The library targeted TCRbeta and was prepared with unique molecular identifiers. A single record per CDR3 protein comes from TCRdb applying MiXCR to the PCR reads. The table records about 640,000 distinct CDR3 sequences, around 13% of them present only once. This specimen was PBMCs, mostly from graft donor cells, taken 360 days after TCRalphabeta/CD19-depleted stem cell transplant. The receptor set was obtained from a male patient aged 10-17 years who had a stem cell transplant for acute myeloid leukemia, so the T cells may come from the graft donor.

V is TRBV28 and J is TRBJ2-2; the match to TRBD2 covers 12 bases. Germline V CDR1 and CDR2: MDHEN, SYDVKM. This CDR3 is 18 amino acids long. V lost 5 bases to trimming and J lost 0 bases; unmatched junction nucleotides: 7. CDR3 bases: TGTGCCAGCAGTATGACTAGCGGGGGAGTTACGAACACCGGGGAGCTGTTTTTT. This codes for CASSMTSGGVTNTGELFF.

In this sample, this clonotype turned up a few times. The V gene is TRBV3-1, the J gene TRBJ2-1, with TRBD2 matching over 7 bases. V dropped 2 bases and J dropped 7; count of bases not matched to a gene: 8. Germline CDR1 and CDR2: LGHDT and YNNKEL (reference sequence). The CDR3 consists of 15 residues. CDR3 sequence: CASSQMGGPRNEQFF. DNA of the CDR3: TGTGCCAGCAGCCAAATGGGAGGGCCTAGGAATGAGCAGTTCTTC.

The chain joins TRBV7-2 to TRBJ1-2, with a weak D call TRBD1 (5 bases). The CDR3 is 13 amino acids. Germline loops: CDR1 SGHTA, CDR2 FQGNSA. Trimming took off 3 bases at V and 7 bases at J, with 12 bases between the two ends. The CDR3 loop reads CASSFPFGGGYTF. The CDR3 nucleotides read TGTGCCAGCAGCTTCCCATTTGGGGGTGGCTACACCTTC.

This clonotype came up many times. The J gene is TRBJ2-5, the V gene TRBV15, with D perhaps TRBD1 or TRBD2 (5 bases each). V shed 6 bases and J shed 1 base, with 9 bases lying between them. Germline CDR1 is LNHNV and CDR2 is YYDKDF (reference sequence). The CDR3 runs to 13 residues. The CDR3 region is CATSWDLQETQYF. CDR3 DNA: TGTGCCACCAGTTGGGACCTCCAAGAGACCCAGTACTTC.

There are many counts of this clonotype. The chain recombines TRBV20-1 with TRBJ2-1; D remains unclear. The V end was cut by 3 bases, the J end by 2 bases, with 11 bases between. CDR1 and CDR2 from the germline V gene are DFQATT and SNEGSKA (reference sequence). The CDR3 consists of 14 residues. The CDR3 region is CSARNLGTYNEQFF. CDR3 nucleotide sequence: TGCAGTGCTAGGAACCTAGGAACCTACAATGAGCAGTTCTTC.

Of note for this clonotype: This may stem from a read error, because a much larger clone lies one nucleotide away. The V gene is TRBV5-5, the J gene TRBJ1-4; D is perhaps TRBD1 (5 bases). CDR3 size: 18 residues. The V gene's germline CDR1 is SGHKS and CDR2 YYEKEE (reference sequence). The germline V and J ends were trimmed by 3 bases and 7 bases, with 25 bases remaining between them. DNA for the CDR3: TGTGCCAGCAGCTCGTCCCCGATGGGGGGAAATGCTGGTGAAAAACTGTTTTTT. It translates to CASSSSPMGGNAGEKLFF. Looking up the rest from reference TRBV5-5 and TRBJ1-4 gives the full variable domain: DAGVTQSPTHLIKTRGQQVTLRCSPISGHKSVSWYQQVLGQGPQFIFQYYEKEERGRGNFPDRFSARQFPNYSSELNVNALLLGDSALYLCASSSSPMGGNAGEKLFFGSGTQLSVL.

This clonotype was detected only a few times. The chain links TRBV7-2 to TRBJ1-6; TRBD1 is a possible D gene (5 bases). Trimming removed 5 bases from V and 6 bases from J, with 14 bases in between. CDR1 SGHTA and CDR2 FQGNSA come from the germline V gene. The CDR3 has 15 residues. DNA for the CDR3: TGTGCCAGCAGCGACCGGGACGCGATTAATTCACCCCTCCACTTT. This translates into CASSDRDAINSPLHF.

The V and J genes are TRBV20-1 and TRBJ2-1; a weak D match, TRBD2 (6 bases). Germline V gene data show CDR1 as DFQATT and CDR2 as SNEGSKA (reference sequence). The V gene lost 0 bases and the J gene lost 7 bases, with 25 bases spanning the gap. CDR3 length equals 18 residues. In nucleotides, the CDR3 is TGCAGTGCTAGAGATCCGGATAGCGGAGGTCGTCAAAGGAATGAGCAGTTCTTC. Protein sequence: CSARDPDSGGRQRNEQFF.

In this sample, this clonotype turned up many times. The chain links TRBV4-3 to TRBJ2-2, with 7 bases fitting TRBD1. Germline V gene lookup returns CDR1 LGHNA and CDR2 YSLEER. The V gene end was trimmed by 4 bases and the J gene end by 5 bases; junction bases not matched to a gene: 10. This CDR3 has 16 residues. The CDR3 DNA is TGCGCCAGCAGCCCTGACAGGGTCGGTATGACCGGGGAGCTGTTTTTT. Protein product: CASSPDRVGMTGELFF.

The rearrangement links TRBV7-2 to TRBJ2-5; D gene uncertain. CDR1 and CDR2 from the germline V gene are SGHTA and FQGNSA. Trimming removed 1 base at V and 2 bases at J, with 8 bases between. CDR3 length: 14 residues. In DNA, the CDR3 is TGTGCCAGCAGCTTAGTATGGATTCAAGAGACCCAGTACTTC. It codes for CASSLVWIQETQYF.

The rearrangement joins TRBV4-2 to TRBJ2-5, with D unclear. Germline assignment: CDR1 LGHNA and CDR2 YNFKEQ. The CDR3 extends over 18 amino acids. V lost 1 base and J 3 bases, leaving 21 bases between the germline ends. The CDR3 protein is CASSQGPRSALGKETQYF. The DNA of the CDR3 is TGTGCCAGCAGCCAAGGCCCCCGTTCTGCCCTGGGTAAAGAGACCCAGTACTTC.

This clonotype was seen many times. The CDR3, as DNA: TGTGCCAGCAGTTTTAAAGCGGGAGGCTACGAGCAGTACTTC. It encodes CASSFKAGGYEQYF. The chain is built from TRBV12-3 or TRBV12-4 and TRBJ2-7; 9 positions agree with TRBD2. V shed 3 bases and J 3 bases; nucleotides not matched to a gene: 3. The CDR3 totals 14 residues.

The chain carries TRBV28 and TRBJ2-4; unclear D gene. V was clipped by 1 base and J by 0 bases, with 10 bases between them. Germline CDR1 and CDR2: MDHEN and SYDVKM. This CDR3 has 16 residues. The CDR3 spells CASSLLSFRAKNIQYF. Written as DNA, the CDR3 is TGTGCCAGCAGTTTATTAAGCTTTCGAGCCAAAAACATTCAGTACTTC.

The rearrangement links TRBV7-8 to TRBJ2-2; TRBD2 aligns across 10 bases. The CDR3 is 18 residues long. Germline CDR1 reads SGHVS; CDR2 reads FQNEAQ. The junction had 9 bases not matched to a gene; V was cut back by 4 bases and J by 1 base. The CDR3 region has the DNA TGTGCCAGCAGCTCCGGACTTGGACTAGCGGTGAACACCGGGGAGCTGTTTTTT. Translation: CASSSGLGLAVNTGELFF.

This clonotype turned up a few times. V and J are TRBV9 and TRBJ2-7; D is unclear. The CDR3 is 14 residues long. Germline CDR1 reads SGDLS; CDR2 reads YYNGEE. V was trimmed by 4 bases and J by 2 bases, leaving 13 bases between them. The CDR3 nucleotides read TGTGCCAGCAGCCCCGTGCAGGTAGCCTACGAGCAGTACTTC. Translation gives CASSPVQVAYEQYF.

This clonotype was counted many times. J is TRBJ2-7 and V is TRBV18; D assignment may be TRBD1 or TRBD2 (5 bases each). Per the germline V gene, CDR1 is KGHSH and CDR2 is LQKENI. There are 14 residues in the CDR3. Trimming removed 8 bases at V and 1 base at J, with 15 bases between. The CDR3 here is CASSPPGPSYEQYF. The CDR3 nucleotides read TGTGCCAGCAGTCCCCCGGGACCTTCCTACGAGCAGTACTTC. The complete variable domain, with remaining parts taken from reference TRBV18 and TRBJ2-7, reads NAGVMQNPRHLVRRRGQEARLRCSPMKGHSHVYWYRQLPEEGLKFMVYLQKENIIDESGMPKERFSAEFPKEGPSILRIQQVVRGDSAAYFCASSPPGPSYEQYFGPGTRLTVT.

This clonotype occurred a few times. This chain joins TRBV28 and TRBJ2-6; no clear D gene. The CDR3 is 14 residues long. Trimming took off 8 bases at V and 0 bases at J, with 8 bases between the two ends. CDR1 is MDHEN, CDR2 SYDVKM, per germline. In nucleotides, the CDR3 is TGTGCCAGCCTACAGAGCTCTGGGGCCAACGTCCTGACTTTC. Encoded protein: CASLQSSGANVLTF. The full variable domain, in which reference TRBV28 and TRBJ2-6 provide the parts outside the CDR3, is DVKVTQSSRYLVKRTGEKVFLECVQDMDHENMFWYRQDPGLGLRLIYFSYDVKMKEKGDIPEGYSVSREKKERFSLILESASTNQTSMYLCASLQSSGANVLTFGAGSRLTVL.

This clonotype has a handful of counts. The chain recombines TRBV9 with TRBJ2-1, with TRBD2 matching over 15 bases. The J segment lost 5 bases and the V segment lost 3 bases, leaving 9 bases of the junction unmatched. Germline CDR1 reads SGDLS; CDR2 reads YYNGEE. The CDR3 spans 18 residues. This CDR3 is CASSERTSGGDRDNEQFF. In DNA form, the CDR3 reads TGTGCCAGCAGCGAACGGACTAGCGGGGGGGACCGGGACAATGAGCAGTTCTTC.

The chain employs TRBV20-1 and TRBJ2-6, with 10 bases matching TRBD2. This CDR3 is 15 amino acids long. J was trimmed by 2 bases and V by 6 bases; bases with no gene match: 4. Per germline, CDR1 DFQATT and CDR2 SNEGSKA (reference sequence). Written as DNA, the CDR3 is TGCAGTGCCGGACTAGCGGCCCCTGGGGCCAACGTCCTGACTTTC. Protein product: CSAGLAAPGANVLTF.

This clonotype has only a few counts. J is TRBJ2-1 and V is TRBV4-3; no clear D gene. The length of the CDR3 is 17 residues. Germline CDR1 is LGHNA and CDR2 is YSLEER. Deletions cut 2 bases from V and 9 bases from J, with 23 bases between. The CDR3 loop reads CASSQNRLGALTGEQFF. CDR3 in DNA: TGCGCCAGCAGCCAAAACCGGCTGGGCGCGCTCACGGGTGAGCAGTTCTTC.